A selection of T cell receptor beta chains follows, all from one sample in a study of identical twins. TCRdb analysed the 5' RACE reads with MiXCR anew, one entry per CDR3 protein. The repertoire has approximately 680,000 distinct CDR3 sequences, just over 7% of them found once; the top ten carry over 1.5%. These data were also filed under a second study, of yellow fever vaccine responses in identical twins.

Material for sequencing was PBMCs. The receptor set was obtained from a woman aged 18-35 years in good health. CDR3s include the opening cysteine and the closing phenylalanine or tryptophan. D genes are given only for firm matches. A row's size may be missing; if present it is once, few, many or a size class.

J	D	size	V	DNA	CDR3
TRBJ2-1	NA	few	TRBV2	TGTGCCAGCAGTGAGTCCTCGGGCCAGTTCTTC	CASSESSGQFF
TRBJ1-1	NA	NA	TRBV5-6	TGTGCCAGCAGCCCCCTAGGGGGTCAGGGGAACACTGAAGCTTTCTTT	CASSPLGGQGNTEAFF
TRBJ2-3	NA	many	TRBV2	TGTGCCAACAGTGGCCGGAGTGGATTCCATTATACGCAGTATTTT	CANSGRSGFHYTQYF
TRBJ2-2	NA	few	TRBV15	TGTGCCACCAGCAGAGATTTGGGGGGGCCAACGAACACCGGGGAGCTGTTTTTT	CATSRDLGGPTNTGELFF
TRBJ2-4	TRBD1	many	TRBV10-3	TGTGCCACCGAGGACAGGTTAGGAAACATTCAGTACTTC	CATEDRLGNIQYF
TRBJ2-1	TRBD2	NA	TRBV18	TGTGCCAGCTCTCCGATGCCGGGAGGGAATGAGCAGTTCTTC	CASSPMPGGNEQFF
TRBJ1-2	TRBD1	many	TRBV5-1	TGCGCCAGCAGCTTGGGGGACAGCCGCTCCGGCTACACCTTC	CASSLGDSRSGYTF
TRBJ2-3	NA	once	TRBV10-3	TGTGCCATCGGTCAGGACACAGATACGCAGTATTTT	CAIGQDTDTQYF
TRBJ2-3	NA	few	TRBV5-1	TGCGCCAGCAACCAACAGGATACGCAGTATTTT	CASNQQDTQYF
TRBJ2-1	TRBD2	few	TRBV28	TGTGCCAGCAGTCCGGGACTACGGGAGCAGTTCTTC	CASSPGLREQFF
TRBJ2-3	TRBD1	NA	TRBV24-1	TGTGCCGCAGGGGGAGCCGGAGGAACAGATACGCAGTATTTT	CAAGGAGGTDTQYF
TRBJ2-3	TRBD1	once	TRBV6-5	TGTGCCAGCAGTCCAGGGGGAACGCACTATTTT	CASSPGGTHYF
TRBJ2-7	NA	many	TRBV3-1	TGTGCCAGCAGCCAAGAAAATCTCTACGAGCAGTACTTC	CASSQENLYEQYF
TRBJ2-7	TRBD1	NA	TRBV7-8	TGTGCCAGCAGCACCAGACAGGGTACCTACGAGCAGTACTTC	CASSTRQGTYEQYF
TRBJ1-1	NA	many	TRBV13	TGTGCCAGCAGCTTAGGAAGCAGGTTGAACACTGAAGCTTTCTTT	CASSLGSRLNTEAFF
TRBJ2-2	TRBD2	few	TRBV5-1	TGCGCCAGCAGCGCCAGGACTAGCGGAAGCGCGAGGGCCGGGGAGCTGTTTTTT	CASSARTSGSARAGELFF
TRBJ1-1	TRBD1	many	TRBV27	TGTGCCAGCAGTTCCAGGGGGCGGGGATCCATGAACACTGAAGCTTTCTTT	CASSSRGRGSMNTEAFF
TRBJ2-1	TRBD2	many	TRBV5-1	TGCGCCAGCAGCTTGGAACTAGCGGCCTACAATGAGCAGTTCTTC	CASSLELAAYNEQFF
TRBJ1-2	TRBD1	few	TRBV4-1	TGCGCCAGCAGCCAAGATCCCGGGACAGGGTACTATGGCTACACCTTC	CASSQDPGTGYYGYTF
TRBJ2-5	NA	many	TRBV7-9	TGTGCCAGCAGCTTAGCGTTGGTGTCCACCCAGTACTTC	CASSLALVSTQYF
TRBJ2-1	TRBD1	many	TRBV9	TGTGCCAGCAGCGTAGGGGGGACAGTATCGTACAATGAGCAGTTCTTC	CASSVGGTVSYNEQFF
TRBJ2-1	NA	NA	TRBV29-1	TGCAGCGCCAACGCCGGGACGGCCACAGGGAATGAGCAGTTCTTC	CSANAGTATGNEQFF
TRBJ2-1	NA	few	TRBV2	TGTGCCAGCAAAGGGGAAATCTACAATGAGCAGTTCTTC	CASKGEIYNEQFF
TRBJ2-3	TRBD2	few	TRBV5-1	TGCGCCAGCAGCTTGACGCGGGAGCGGACCACAGATACGCAGTATTTT	CASSLTRERTTDTQYF
TRBJ1-1	TRBD1	many	TRBV12-3/TRBV12-4	TGTGCCAGCAGTCCCCGACAGGGCGCCGAAGCTTTCTTT	CASSPRQGAEAFF
TRBJ2-3	TRBD2	NA	TRBV11-2	TGTGCCAGCAGTTTGTTACGGGGGGGAAGCACAGATACGCAGTATTTT	CASSLLRGGSTDTQYF
TRBJ2-2	TRBD1	NA	TRBV27	TGTGCCAGCAGTCCTCCGGGACAGGGTGGTACCGGGGAGCTGTTTTTT	CASSPPGQGGTGELFF
TRBJ2-3	TRBD2	NA	TRBV5-6	TGTGCCAGCAGCCCGTCCGGACTAGCGACAGATACGCAGTATTTT	CASSPSGLATDTQYF
TRBJ2-5	NA	NA	TRBV20-1	TGCAGTGCTCTCAACCCGAACGGACGAAATCGTACCCAGTACTTC	CSALNPNGRNRTQYF
TRBJ2-7	NA	NA	TRBV29-1	TGCAGCGTTGGACGGGAAGAGCAGTACTTC	CSVGREEQYF
TRBJ2-7	NA	few	TRBV14	TGTGCCAGCAGCCAGGTAACAGGGAAATCCGGGCAGTACTTC	CASSQVTGKSGQYF
TRBJ1-2	NA	NA	TRBV29-1	TGCAGCGTTGAAGATGACCGACAGGACACCTATGGCTACACCTTC	CSVEDDRQDTYGYTF
TRBJ2-1	TRBD2	many	TRBV4-2	TGTGCCAGCAGCCAAGCCGCCTTAACTAGCGGGAACTACAATGAGCAGTTCTTC	CASSQAALTSGNYNEQFF
TRBJ2-2	NA	many	TRBV28	TGTGCCAGCAGTTTTCCTGGGTCGGGGGAGCTGTTTTTT	CASSFPGSGELFF
TRBJ1-5	NA	NA	TRBV7-9	TGTGCCAGCAGCCAAAGCTCGGGGGATCAGCCCCAGCATTTT	CASSQSSGDQPQHF
TRBJ1-3	NA	NA	TRBV5-1	TGCGCCAGCAGCACGGGTTCAGGAGTAAACACCATATATTTT	CASSTGSGVNTIYF
TRBJ2-5	NA	NA	TRBV2	TGTGCCAGCAGTGGGGACTTAAAAGAGACCCAGTACTTC	CASSGDLKETQYF
TRBJ2-1	NA	NA	TRBV20-1	TGCAGTGCTTGGGACACTACTTACAATGAGCAGTTCTTC	CSAWDTTYNEQFF
TRBJ2-2	NA	few	TRBV12-3/TRBV12-4	TGTGCCAGCAGTGTACCGAACACCGGGGAGCTGTTTTTT	CASSVPNTGELFF
TRBJ2-3	NA	few	TRBV5-1	TGCGCCAGCAGCTGGACGGGCGCTAGCACAGATACGCAGTATTTT	CASSWTGASTDTQYF
TRBJ2-1	TRBD1	few	TRBV5-1	TGCGCCAGCAGCTTATCGGACAGGAGCTCCTACAATGAGCAGTTCTTC	CASSLSDRSSYNEQFF
TRBJ2-1	NA	many	TRBV7-9	TGTGCCAGCAGCTTGGAGACGGGACCACCTCTCTTC	CASSLETGPPLF
TRBJ2-3	NA	few	TRBV25-1	TGTGCCAGCAGTGACAGGGAGATTGAAGATACGCAGTATTTT	CASSDREIEDTQYF
TRBJ2-3	NA	NA	TRBV12-3/TRBV12-4	TGTGCCAGCAGTTTAGCGCCCGGAGTCCAACCCACAGATACGCAGTATTTT	CASSLAPGVQPTDTQYF